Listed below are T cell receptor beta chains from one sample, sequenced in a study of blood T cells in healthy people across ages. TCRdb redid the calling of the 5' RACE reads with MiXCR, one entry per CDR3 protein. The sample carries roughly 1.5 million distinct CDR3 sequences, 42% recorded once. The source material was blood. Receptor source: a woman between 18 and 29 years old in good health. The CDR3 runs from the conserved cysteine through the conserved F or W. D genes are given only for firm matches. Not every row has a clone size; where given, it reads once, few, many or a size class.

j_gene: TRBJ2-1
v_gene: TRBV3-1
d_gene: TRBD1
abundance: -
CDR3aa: CASSPRTTGEANEQFF
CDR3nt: TGTGCCAGCAGCCCCCGCACGACAGGGGAGGCCAATGAGCAGTTCTTC

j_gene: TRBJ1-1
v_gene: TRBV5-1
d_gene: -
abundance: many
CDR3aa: CASRRDRNTEAFF
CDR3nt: TGCGCCAGCAGAAGGGACCGAAACACTGAAGCTTTCTTT

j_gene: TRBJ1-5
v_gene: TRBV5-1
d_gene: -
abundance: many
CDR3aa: CANPKSLGSNQPQHF
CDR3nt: TGCGCCAACCCAAAAAGTCTTGGGTCCAATCAGCCCCAGCATTTT

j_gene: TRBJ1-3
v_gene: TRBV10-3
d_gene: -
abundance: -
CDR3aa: CAIRSIDSGNIIYF
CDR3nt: TGTGCCATCAGATCCATAGACTCTGGAAACATCATATATTTT

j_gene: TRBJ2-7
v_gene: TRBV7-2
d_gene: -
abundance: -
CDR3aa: CASSLLGEMREQYF
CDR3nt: TGTGCCAGCAGCTTACTTGGGGAAATGAGAGAGCAGTACTTC

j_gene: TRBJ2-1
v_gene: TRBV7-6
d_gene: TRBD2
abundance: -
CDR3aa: CASSLATSGISNEQFF
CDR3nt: TGTGCCAGCAGCTTAGCTACTAGCGGGATATCCAATGAGCAGTTCTTC

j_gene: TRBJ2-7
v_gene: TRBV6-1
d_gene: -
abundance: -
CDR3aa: CASRWGEQYF
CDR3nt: TGTGCCAGCAGGTGGGGTGAGCAGTACTTC

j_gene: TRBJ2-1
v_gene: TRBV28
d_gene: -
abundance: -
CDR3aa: CASSPRDTWASQVPDEQFF
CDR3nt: TGTGCCAGTAGTCCCCGGGATACATGGGCTAGCCAGGTCCCCGATGAGCAGTTCTTC

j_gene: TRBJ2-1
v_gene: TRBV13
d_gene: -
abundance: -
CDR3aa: CASSSHEGSVSYNEQFF
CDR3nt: TGTGCCAGCAGCTCCCACGAAGGGAGTGTCTCCTACAATGAGCAGTTCTTC

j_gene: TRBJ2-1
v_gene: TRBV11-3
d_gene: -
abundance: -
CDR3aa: CASSLEGVGQMSSYNEQFF
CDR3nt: TGTGCCAGCAGCTTAGAGGGGGTTGGACAGATGAGCTCCTACAATGAGCAGTTCTTC

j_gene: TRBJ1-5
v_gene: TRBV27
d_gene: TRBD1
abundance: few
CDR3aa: CASSLWGRGSNQPQHF
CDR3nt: TGTGCCAGCAGTTTATGGGGCAGGGGGAGCAATCAGCCCCAGCATTTT

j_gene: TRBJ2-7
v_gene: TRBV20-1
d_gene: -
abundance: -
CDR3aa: CSAPGVTFPYEQYF
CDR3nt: TGCAGTGCTCCAGGGGTGACCTTTCCCTACGAGCAGTACTTC

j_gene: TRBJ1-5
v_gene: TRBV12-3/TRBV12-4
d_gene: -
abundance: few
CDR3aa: CASSLDNINQPQHF
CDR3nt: TGTGCCAGCAGTTTAGATAATATCAATCAGCCCCAGCATTTT

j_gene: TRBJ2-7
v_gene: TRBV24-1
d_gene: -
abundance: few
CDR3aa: CATSGYEQYF
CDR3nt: TGTGCCACCAGTGGGTACGAGCAGTACTTC

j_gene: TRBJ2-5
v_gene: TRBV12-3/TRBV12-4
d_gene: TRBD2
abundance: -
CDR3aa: CASIPKSPAGDQETQYF
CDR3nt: TGTGCCAGCATCCCCAAGAGTCCAGCGGGGGATCAAGAGACCCAGTACTTC

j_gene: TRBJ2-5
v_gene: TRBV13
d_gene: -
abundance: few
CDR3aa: CASSSQDQETQYF
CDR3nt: TGTGCCAGCAGCTCTCAGGACCAAGAGACCCAGTACTTC

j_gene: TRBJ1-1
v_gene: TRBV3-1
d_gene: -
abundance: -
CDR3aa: CASSQRATEAFF
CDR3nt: TGTGCCAGCAGCCAGAGGGCAACTGAAGCTTTCTTT

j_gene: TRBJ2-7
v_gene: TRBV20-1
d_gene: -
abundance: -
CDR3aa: CSARRYNEQYF
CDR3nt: TGCAGTGCTAGACGATACAATGAGCAGTACTTC

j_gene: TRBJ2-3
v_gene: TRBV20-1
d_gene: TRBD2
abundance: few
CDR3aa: CSARTSVGTDTQYF
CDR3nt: TGCAGTGCGAGGACTAGCGTGGGTACAGATACGCAGTATTTT

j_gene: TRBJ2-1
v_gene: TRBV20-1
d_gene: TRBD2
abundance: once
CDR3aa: CSANHLTGGYNEQFF
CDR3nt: TGCAGTGCAAACCATCTAACGGGGGGGTACAATGAGCAGTTCTTC

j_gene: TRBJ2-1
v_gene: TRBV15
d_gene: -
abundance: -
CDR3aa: CATSSLLNEQFF
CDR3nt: TGTGCCACCAGCAGCCTTCTTAATGAGCAGTTCTTC

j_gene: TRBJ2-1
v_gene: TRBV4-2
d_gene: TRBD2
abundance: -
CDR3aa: CASSRERGGSYNEQFF
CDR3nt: TGTGCCAGCAGCCGAGAGCGGGGGGGCTCCTACAATGAGCAGTTCTTC

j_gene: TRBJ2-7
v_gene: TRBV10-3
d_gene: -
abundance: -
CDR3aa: CAISEWVSGGLEQYF
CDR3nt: TGTGCCATCAGTGAGTGGGTCTCCGGGGGTTTAGAGCAGTACTTC

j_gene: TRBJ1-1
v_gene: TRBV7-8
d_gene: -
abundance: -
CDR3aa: CASSLWGLNTETFF
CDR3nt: TGTGCCAGCAGCTTATGGGGACTGAACACTGAAACTTTCTTT

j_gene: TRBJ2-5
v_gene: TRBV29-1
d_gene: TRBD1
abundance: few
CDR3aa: CSVWTGGVQQYF
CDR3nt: TGCAGCGTTTGGACAGGGGGCGTGCAGCAGTACTTC

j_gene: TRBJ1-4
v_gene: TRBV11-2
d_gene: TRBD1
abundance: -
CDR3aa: CASSVGQGAEKLFF
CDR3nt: TGTGCCAGCAGCGTCGGACAGGGGGCTGAAAAACTGTTTTTT

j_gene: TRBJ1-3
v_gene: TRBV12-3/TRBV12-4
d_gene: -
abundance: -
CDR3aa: CASSWRNTIYF
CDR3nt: TGTGCCAGCAGCTGGCGTAACACCATATATTTT

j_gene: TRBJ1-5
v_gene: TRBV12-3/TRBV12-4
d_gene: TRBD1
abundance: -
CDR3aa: CASSPFGTGPNQPQHF
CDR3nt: TGTGCCAGCAGCCCCTTCGGGACAGGGCCTAATCAGCCCCAGCATTTT

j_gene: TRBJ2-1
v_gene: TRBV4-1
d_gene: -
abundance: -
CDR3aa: CASSRLSAYNEQFF
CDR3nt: TGCGCCAGCAGTAGACTTTCAGCCTACAATGAGCAGTTCTTC

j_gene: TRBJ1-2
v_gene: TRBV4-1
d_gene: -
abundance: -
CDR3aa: CASRVAEGYTF
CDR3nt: TGCGCCAGCAGGGTGGCAGAGGGCTACACCTTC

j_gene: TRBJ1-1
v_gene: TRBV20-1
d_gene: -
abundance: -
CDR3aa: CSARAGTGNTEAFF
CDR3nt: TGCAGTGCTAGGGCCGGGACGGGGAATACTGAAGCTTTCTTT

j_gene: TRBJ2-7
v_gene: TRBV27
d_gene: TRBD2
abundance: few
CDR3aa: CASRASGSYEQYF
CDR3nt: TGTGCCAGCAGAGCTAGCGGGAGCTACGAGCAGTACTTC

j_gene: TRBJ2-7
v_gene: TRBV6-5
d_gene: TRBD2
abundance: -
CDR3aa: CASSLRLATPKSYNEQYF
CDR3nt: TGTGCCAGCAGTCTACGACTAGCAACCCCCAAATCCTACAATGAGCAGTACTTC

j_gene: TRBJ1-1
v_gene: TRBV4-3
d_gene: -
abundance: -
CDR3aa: CASSQPGLGNTEAFF
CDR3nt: TGCGCCAGCAGCCAACCCGGTTTAGGGAACACTGAAGCTTTCTTT

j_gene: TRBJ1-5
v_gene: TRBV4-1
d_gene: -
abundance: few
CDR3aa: CASSQVSPGNQPQHF
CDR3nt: TGCGCCAGCAGCCAAGTTTCTCCCGGCAATCAGCCCCAGCATTTT

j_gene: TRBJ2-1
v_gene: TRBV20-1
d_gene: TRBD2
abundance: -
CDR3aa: CSARGLAGFGEQFF
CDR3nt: TGCAGTGCTAGGGGACTAGCGGGATTCGGTGAGCAGTTCTTC

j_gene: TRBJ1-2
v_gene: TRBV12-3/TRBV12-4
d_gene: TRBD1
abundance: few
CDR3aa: CASSFTGTGGRYTF
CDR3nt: TGTGCCAGCAGTTTTACCGGGACAGGGGGTCGCTACACCTTC

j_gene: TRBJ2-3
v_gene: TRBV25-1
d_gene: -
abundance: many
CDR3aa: CASSLASPGSGGTDTQYF
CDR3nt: TGTGCCAGCAGCCTAGCGTCCCCAGGAAGTGGGGGCACAGATACGCAGTATTTT

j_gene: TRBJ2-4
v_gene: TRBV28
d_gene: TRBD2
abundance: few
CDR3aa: CASSSRLAGAAKNIQYF
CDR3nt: TGTGCCAGCAGTTCTAGACTAGCGGGAGCAGCCAAAAACATTCAGTACTTC

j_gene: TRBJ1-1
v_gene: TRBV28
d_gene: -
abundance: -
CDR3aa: CASSLPGERSTEAFF
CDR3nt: TGTGCCAGCAGTTTGCCGGGAGAGCGAAGCACTGAAGCTTTCTTT

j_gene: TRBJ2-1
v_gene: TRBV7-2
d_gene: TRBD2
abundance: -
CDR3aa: CASSFLAGGLYNEQFF
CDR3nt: TGTGCCAGCAGCTTTTTAGCGGGGGGGCTTTACAATGAGCAGTTCTTC

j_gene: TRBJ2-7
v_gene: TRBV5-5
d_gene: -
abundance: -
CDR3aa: CASSFQGLGYEQYF
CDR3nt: TGTGCCAGCAGCTTTCAGGGGCTAGGGTACGAGCAGTACTTC

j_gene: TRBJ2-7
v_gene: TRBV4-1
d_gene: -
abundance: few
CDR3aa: CASSQRDLRDYEQYF
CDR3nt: TGCGCCAGCAGCCAAAGAGACCTTCGGGACTACGAGCAGTACTTC

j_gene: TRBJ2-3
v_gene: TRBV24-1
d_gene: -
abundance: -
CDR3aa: CAKAPDTQYF
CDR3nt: TGTGCCAAGGCGCCAGATACGCAGTATTTT

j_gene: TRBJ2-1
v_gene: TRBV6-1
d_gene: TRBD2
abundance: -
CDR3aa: CASTPGGFQETQFF
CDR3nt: TGTGCCAGCACCCCGGGGGGATTCCAAGAGACCCAGTTCTTC

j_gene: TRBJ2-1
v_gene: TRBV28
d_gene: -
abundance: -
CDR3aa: CASSSIFRTSSYNEQFF
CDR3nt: TGTGCCAGCAGTTCGATCTTTAGAACGAGCTCCTACAATGAGCAGTTCTTC

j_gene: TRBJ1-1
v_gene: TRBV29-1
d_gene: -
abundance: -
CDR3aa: CSVRQVVTTEAFF
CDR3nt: TGCAGCGTTCGACAGGTGGTGACCACTGAAGCTTTCTTT

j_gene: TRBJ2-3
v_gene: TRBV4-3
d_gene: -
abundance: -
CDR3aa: CASGQAQGTDTQYF
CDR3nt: TGCGCCAGCGGCCAAGCCCAGGGGACCGATACGCAGTATTTT

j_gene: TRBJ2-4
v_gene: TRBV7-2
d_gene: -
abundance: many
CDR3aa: CASRFTTSAKNIQYF
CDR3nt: TGTGCCAGCAGGTTTACTACTTCGGCCAAAAACATTCAGTACTTC

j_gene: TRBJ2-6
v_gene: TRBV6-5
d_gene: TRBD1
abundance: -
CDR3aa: CASRKGQGNSGANVLTF
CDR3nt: TGTGCCAGCAGGAAAGGACAGGGCAACTCTGGGGCCAACGTCCTGACTTTC